One sample yielded the 29 T cell receptor beta chains listed below, sequenced in a study of T cell changes during pregnancy in multiple sclerosis. Clones were sequenced by immunoSEQ multiplex PCR, and TCRdb holds only the in-frame ones, with some missing. The sample contains roughly 30,000 clones, around 90% of which appear only once. This specimen consisted of CD8+ T cells from peripheral blood mononuclear cells, obtained in the first trimester of pregnancy. Every receptor here comes from a female donor with multiple sclerosis, enrolled in a pregnancy study.

V and J are TRBV9 and TRBJ2-7, with 8 bases that match TRBD1. The V and J ends lost 0 bases and 3 bases, in that order; junction bases with no gene match: 5. Germline CDR1 and CDR2: SGDLS and YYNGEE. CDR3 length: 15 residues. CDR3 coding DNA: TGTGCCAGCAGCGTAGCCGGGACAGGACTCTACGAGCAGTACTTC. Its translation is CASSVAGTGLYEQYF. Full variable domain (missing parts from reference TRBV9 and TRBJ2-7): DSGVTQTPKHLITATGQRVTLRCSPRSGDLSVYWYQQSLDQGLQFLIQYYNGEERAKGNILERFSAQQFPDLHSELNLSSLELGDSALYFCASSVAGTGLYEQYFGPGTRLTVT.

J is TRBJ2-7 and V is TRBV6-5; the D gene is possibly TRBD2 (5 bases). Trimming took off 0 bases at V and 0 bases at J, with 6 bases between the two ends. CDR3 length: 14 residues. Germline lookup yields CDR1 MNHEY and CDR2 SVGAGI. Here the CDR3 reads CASSYSGDSYEQYF. DNA of the CDR3: TGTGCCAGCAGTTACTCGGGAGACTCCTACGAGCAGTACTTC.

V is TRBV6-1 and J is TRBJ2-7; D might be TRBD2 (6 bases). The CDR3 covers 14 residues. Germline V lookup: CDR1 MNHNS, CDR2 SASEGT. The V gene lost 4 bases and the J gene lost 0 bases, with 10 bases spanning the gap. The CDR3 sequence is CASSAAGPSYEQYF. DNA of the CDR3: TGTGCCAGCAGTGCGGCGGGGCCCTCCTACGAGCAGTACTTC.

V is TRBV19 and J is TRBJ2-3; D not certain. CDR1 LNHDA and CDR2 SQIVND come from the germline V gene (reference sequence). V lost 3 bases and J 4 bases, leaving 8 bases between the germline ends. The CDR3 is 13 residues long. CDR3 in DNA: TGTGCCAGTAGTATCTACAGCCCAGATACGCAGTATTTT. Its translation: CASSIYSPDTQYF.

The chain recombines TRBV19 with TRBJ1-1, with TRBD1 matching 7 bases. Looked up from germline, CDR1 is LNHDA and CDR2 is SQIVND (reference sequence). V trimming: 2 bases; J trimming: 3 bases; junction bases outside the gene matches: 9. The CDR3 runs 16 residues. The CDR3 sequence: CASSIPRGQRDTEAFF. The CDR3 nucleotides read TGTGCCAGTAGTATACCAAGGGGGCAAAGAGACACTGAAGCTTTCTTT. The full variable domain, its missing parts supplied by reference TRBV19 and TRBJ1-1, is DGGITQSPKYLFRKEGQNVTLSCEQNLNHDAMYWYRQDPGQGLRLIYYSQIVNDFQKGDIAEGYSVSREKKESFPLTVTSAQKNPTAFYLCASSIPRGQRDTEAFFGQGTRLTVV.

This clone was found once. V usage is TRBV4-1 and J usage is TRBJ1-5; 8 nucleotides line up with TRBD1. The junction had 14 bases not matched to a gene; V was cut back by 1 base and J by 0 bases. This CDR3 is 20 amino acids long. CDR1 is MGHRA and CDR2 is YSYEKL in the germline V gene. DNA for the CDR3: TGCGCCAGCAGCCAAGTTCCCTCCGGGACAGGCTACCATAGCAATCAGCCCCAGCATTTT. It is translated as CASSQVPSGTGYHSNQPQHF.

The genes are TRBV12-5 and TRBJ2-2; D possibly corresponds to TRBD1 (5 bases). CDR3 length equals 16 residues. Trimming left V 4 bases short and J 5 bases short, with 17 bases between. CDR1 and CDR2 from the germline V gene are LGHNT and FRNRAP. CDR3 in amino acids: CASGSPLQGRTGELFF. The CDR3 coding sequence is TGTGCTAGTGGTTCCCCACTCCAGGGTCGGACCGGGGAGCTGTTTTTT.

The chain couples TRBV6-6 to TRBJ2-1, with TRBD2 matching over 12 bases. Germline CDR1 reads MNHNY; CDR2 reads SVGAGI (reference sequence). V dropped 5 bases and J dropped 5; count of bases not matched to a gene: 4. This CDR3 region has 15 residues. The chain's CDR3 is CASSLGLAGHNEQFF. The CDR3 coding sequence is TGTGCCAGCAGTCTGGGACTAGCGGGCCACAATGAGCAGTTCTTC.

The chain couples TRBV4-2 to TRBJ2-1; 11 bases fit TRBD2. Germline V gene sequence: CDR1 LGHNA, CDR2 YNFKEQ. This CDR3 is built from 18 residues. V trimming: 0 bases; J trimming: 10 bases; junction bases outside the gene matches: 14. The CDR3 nucleotides read TGTGCCAGCAGCCAAGAACTAGCGGGAGTTACCTACAATGGGGAGCAGTTCTTC. Protein sequence: CASSQELAGVTYNGEQFF.

This chain connects TRBV6-4 to TRBJ2-1; 11 bases are a match to TRBD2. The V and J ends lost 6 bases and 7 bases, in that order; junction bases with no gene match: 11. The length of the CDR3 is 16 residues. CDR1 is MRHNA, CDR2 SNTAGT, per germline. The CDR3 here is CASSVSGTSGSNEQFF. The DNA of the CDR3 is TGTGCCAGCAGCGTCTCCGGGACTAGCGGCTCAAATGAGCAGTTCTTC.

The V call is TRBV7-9, the J call TRBJ2-7, with a weak D call TRBD1 (6 bases). The V gene's germline CDR1 is SEHNR and CDR2 FQNEAQ (reference sequence). The V end was cut by 5 bases, the J end by 3 bases, with 11 bases between. The CDR3 extends over 13 amino acids. CDR3 in amino acids: CASSARDNYEQYF. DNA of the CDR3: TGTGCCAGCAGCGCACGGGACAACTACGAGCAGTACTTC.

The genes are TRBV19 and TRBJ2-1; 10 nucleotides agree with TRBD2. J gave up 2 bases and V 6 bases, and 1 base lay outside the gene matches. This CDR3 spans 14 amino acids. CDR1 is LNHDA and CDR2 is SQIVND in the germline V gene (reference sequence). As DNA, the CDR3 is TGTGCCAGTAGCGGGACTAGCGCCTACAATGAGCAGTTCTTC. This codes for CASSGTSAYNEQFF.

The V call is TRBV7-9, the J call TRBJ2-5; 10 bases align to TRBD1. Germline V lookup: CDR1 SEHNR, CDR2 FQNEAQ (reference sequence). The CDR3 is made up of 16 amino acids. V was clipped by 2 bases and J by 5 bases; unmatched bases: 8. CDR3: CASSLLGQGFLETQYF. The CDR3 bases are TGTGCCAGCAGCTTATTGGGACAGGGGTTTCTGGAGACCCAGTACTTC. Full variable domain (outside the CDR3, taken from reference TRBV7-9 and TRBJ2-5): DTGVSQNPRHKITKRGQNVTFRCDPISEHNRLYWYRQTLGQGPEFLTYFQNEAQLEKSRLLSDRFSAERPKGSFSTLEIQRTEQGDSAMYLCASSLLGQGFLETQYFGPGTRLLVL.

The gene calls are TRBV5-1 and TRBJ1-1; the match to TRBD1 covers 7 bases. Unmatched junction bases numbered 10, after V lost 1 base and J lost 7 bases. Germline V CDR1 and CDR2: SGHRS, YFSETQ. There are 15 residues in the CDR3. The CDR3 reads CASSLRKGGLDEAFF. The CDR3 region has the DNA TGCGCCAGCAGCTTGCGGAAAGGGGGCTTGGATGAAGCTTTCTTT.

This clone has a handful of counts. The chain links TRBV4-1 to TRBJ1-5; TRBD1 might be the D (6 bases). V dropped 4 bases and J dropped 1 base, with 14 bases sitting between them. This CDR3 contains 16 residues. CDR1 and CDR2 from the germline V gene are MGHRA and YSYEKL. The CDR3 protein is CASSPRQVTSNQPQHF. CDR3 bases: TGCGCCAGCAGCCCCCGACAGGTGACGAGCAATCAGCCCCAGCATTTT.

This sequence joins TRBV6-5 and TRBJ1-4; 7 positions match TRBD1. This CDR3 is built from 15 residues. Per the germline V gene, CDR1 is MNHEY and CDR2 is SVGAGI. The J segment lost 8 bases and the V segment lost 4 bases, leaving 10 bases of the junction unmatched. The CDR3 is CASSSLDREREKLFF. DNA for the CDR3: TGTGCCAGCAGTTCTTTAGACAGGGAAAGAGAAAAACTGTTTTTT.

The chain is built from TRBV7-9 and TRBJ2-3; weak D call: TRBD1 (5 bases). This CDR3 comprises 16 residues. In germline, CDR1 is SEHNR, CDR2 FQNEAQ (reference sequence). Between the trimmed V and J ends, which lost 1 base and 2 bases, there was a span of 13 bases. This chain's CDR3 is CASSLGTATDTDTQYF. CDR3 sequence (DNA): TGTGCCAGCAGCTTAGGTACTGCGACAGACACAGATACGCAGTATTTT.

The chain uses TRBV14 and TRBJ2-7; the D gene is possibly TRBD1 (7 bases). There are 14 residues in the CDR3. Germline assignment: CDR1 SGHDN and CDR2 FVKESK. V was trimmed by 4 bases and J by 5 bases, leaving 15 bases between them. The CDR3, as DNA: TGTGCCAGCAGCCTCGTGGAGGGGGCCCACGAGCAGTACTTC. Amino acid sequence: CASSLVEGAHEQYF.

The chain employs TRBV7-8 and TRBJ2-5; the D gene is possibly TRBD1 (6 bases). Per the germline V gene, CDR1 is SGHVS and CDR2 is FQNEAQ. The CDR3 length is 16 residues. The germline V and J ends were trimmed by 8 bases and 4 bases, with 23 bases remaining between them. CDR3 nucleotide sequence: TGTGCCAGCTCCAACCCCGACATGGGGGCCCGAGAGACCCAGTACTTC. It is translated as CASSNPDMGARETQYF.

The chain employs TRBV5-4 and TRBJ2-5, with D possibly matching TRBD1 (5 bases). The germline gives CDR1 SGHNT, CDR2 YYREEE (reference sequence). CDR3 length: 13 residues. V was clipped by 2 bases and J by 2 bases, with 7 bases between them. The DNA of the CDR3 is TGTGCCAGCAGCTTTGACAGTCAAGAGACCCAGTACTTC. Its translation is CASSFDSQETQYF.

This chain uses TRBV2 with TRBJ1-2; 8 bases match TRBD1. CDR1 and CDR2 (germline): SNHLY, FYNNEI. The CDR3 totals 15 residues. The V gene end was trimmed by 4 bases and the J gene end by 4 bases; junction bases not matched to a gene: 8. The CDR3 DNA reads TGTGCCAGCAGTGTGGTCAGGGGGCGGATCTATGGCTACACCTTC. It codes for CASSVVRGRIYGYTF.

The DNA of the CDR3 is TGTGCCAGCAGTGACAGGGACAGCGGAGGCAATGAGCAGTTCTTC. Its protein product is CASSDRDSGGNEQFF. This rearrangement joins TRBV6-4 to TRBJ2-1; 7 bases map to TRBD1. V lost 2 bases and J lost 6; bases outside the gene matches: 7. CDR3 length: 15 amino acids. CDR1 MRHNA and CDR2 SNTAGT come from the germline V gene.

The rearrangement uses TRBV12-5 and TRBJ2-3, with D unclear. Germline CDR1 and CDR2: LGHNT and FRNRAP. Trimming took off 4 bases at V and 4 bases at J, with 3 bases between the two ends. The CDR3 is 11 residues long. The CDR3 region has the DNA TGTGCTAGTGGTTCTTCAGATACGCAGTATTTT. Protein product: CASGSSDTQYF.

V usage is TRBV7-2 and J usage is TRBJ2-5; 7 nucleotides match TRBD2. The CDR3 covers 15 residues. In germline, CDR1 is SGHTA, CDR2 FQGNSA. J gave up 2 bases and V 3 bases, and 6 bases lay outside the gene matches. CDR3 amino acids: CASSFKRDGQETQYF. CDR3 bases: TGTGCCAGCAGCTTCAAGCGGGACGGGCAAGAGACCCAGTACTTC. The whole variable domain, remainder taken from reference TRBV7-2 and TRBJ2-5, is GAGVSQSPSNKVTEKGKDVELRCDPISGHTALYWYRQSLGQGLEFLIYFQGNSAPDKSGLPSDRFSAERTGGSVSTLTIQRTQQEDSAVYLCASSFKRDGQETQYFGPGTRLLVL.

The chain couples TRBV27 to TRBJ2-3, with D unclear. The CDR3 contains 16 residues. CDR1 and CDR2 (germline): MNHEY, SMNVEV (reference sequence). V shed 1 base and J shed 0 bases, with 11 bases lying between them. CDR3 bases: TGTGCCAGCAGTTTATACTACGGATCTAGCACAGATACGCAGTATTTT. This gives the protein CASSLYYGSSTDTQYF.

This clone has a handful of counts. V and J are TRBV10-3 and TRBJ1-1, with 8 positions matching TRBD1. This CDR3 contains 14 residues. The V segment lost 8 bases and the J segment 5 bases; nucleotides outside the gene matches: 10. Germline V lookup: CDR1 ENHRY, CDR2 SYGVKD. The DNA of the CDR3 is TGTGCCATCGGAACAGGGGGGATCCGGACTGAAGCTTTCTTT. Translation: CAIGTGGIRTEAFF.

As concerns this clone: Other DNA sequences from this sample encode an identical CDR3 as well. This chain joins TRBV28 and TRBJ2-7; no firm D call. Trimming shortened V by 3 bases and J by 0 bases, and 6 bases separated the two germline ends. CDR3 size: 13 residues. The germline gives CDR1 MDHEN, CDR2 SYDVKM. CDR3 protein: CASSLSSSYEQYF. The CDR3 nucleotides read TGTGCCAGCAGTTTGTCTAGCTCCTACGAGCAGTACTTC.

V and J are TRBV25-1 and TRBJ2-7; 14 bases fit TRBD2. V gave up 3 bases and J gave up 7 bases; unmatched junction bases: 14. The CDR3 is 18 amino acids. Germline V lookup: CDR1 MGHDK, CDR2 SYGVNS. The CDR3 DNA sequence: TGTGCCAGCAGTGATTTAAACTCGGGACTAGCGGGAGAGTGGGAGCAGTACTTC. It yields the protein CASSDLNSGLAGEWEQYF.

This clone appeared once. The chain links TRBV18 to TRBJ2-3; a possible D gene is TRBD2 (6 bases). Germline CDR1 and CDR2: KGHSH and LQKENI. CDR3 length equals 15 residues. V gave up 3 bases and J gave up 2 bases, with 12 bases separating them. The CDR3 spells CASSPPSGHTDTQYF. CDR3 DNA sequence: TGTGCCAGCTCACCTCCCAGCGGGCACACAGATACGCAGTATTTT.